This TCR beta chain came from a study of T cell repertoires in cytomegalovirus infection. As for the study in general: Use of recently identified HLA-C-restricted and well-studied HLA-B-restricted CMV epitopes was part of the study. It can be stated that public TCR beta signatures indicated CMV infection as well as a matching HLA type.

The CDR3 runs 13 residues. The trim removed 3 bases at V and 7 bases at J, leaving 5 bases unmatched. Germline V lookup: CDR1 SGHTA, CDR2 FQGNSA. As for this clonotype: Its antigen remains unidentified.

Using its own MiXCR run on the reads, TCRdb lists one record per CDR3 protein. The sample lists roughly 570,000 distinct CDR3 sequences, under 45% occurring once. Here the sequenced sample was cultured PBMCs, taken from culture after CMV antigen stimulation. This clonotype was sampled from a human donor in good health (CMV status not recorded). Some clones in this sample may be carry-over from other donors' samples. The V call is TRBV7-2, the J call TRBJ1-2; 7 bases line up with TRBD1. In nucleotides, the CDR3 is TGTGCCAGCAGCTTCCGACAGGGCCCTGGCTACACCTTC. This gives the protein CASSFRQGPGYTF.